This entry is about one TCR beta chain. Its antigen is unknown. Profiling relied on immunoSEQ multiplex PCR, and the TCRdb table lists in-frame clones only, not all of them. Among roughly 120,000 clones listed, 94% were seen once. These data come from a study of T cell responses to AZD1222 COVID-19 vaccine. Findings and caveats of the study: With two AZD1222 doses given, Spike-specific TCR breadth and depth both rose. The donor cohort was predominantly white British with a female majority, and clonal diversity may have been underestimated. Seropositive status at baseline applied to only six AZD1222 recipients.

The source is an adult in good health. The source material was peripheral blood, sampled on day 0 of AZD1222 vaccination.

The CDR3 spells CASSRAGWRNQPQHF. CDR3 nucleotides: TGTGCCAGCAGCCGGGCGGGGTGGCGCAATCAGCCCCAGCATTTT. The chain carries TRBV6-2 or TRBV6-3 and TRBJ1-5; no reliable D call. Germline values: CDR1 MNHEY, CDR2 SVGEGT. The CDR3 runs 15 residues. Trimming took 6 bases from V and 2 from J, leaving 14 bases between them.